These 5 T cell receptor beta chains were all obtained from the same sample, sequenced in a study of breast tumors, draining lymph nodes, adjacent tissues. MiXCR, run by TCRdb on the multiplex PCR reads, gives a single entry per CDR3 protein. The sample holds about 14,000 distinct CDR3 sequences, approximately 50% seen once. The source material was tumor-adjacent breast tissue. All receptors derive from a female donor with breast cancer. Some clones in this sample may be carry-over from other donors' samples.

The chain couples TRBV10-2 to TRBJ2-3; the match to TRBD2 covers 8 bases. Germline V lookup: CDR1 WSHSY, CDR2 SAAADI. The CDR3 has 16 amino acids. V gave up 0 bases and J gave up 8 bases; unmatched junction bases: 10. This CDR3 is CASSESSAGGRRTQYF. The CDR3 region has the DNA TGCGCCAGCAGTGAGTCTTCTGCGGGAGGCCGCCGTACGCAGTATTTT.

This clonotype was detected many times. The rearrangement joins TRBV7-3 to TRBJ1-1, with TRBD1 as a possible D gene (6 bases). CDR3 length equals 16 residues. Between the trimmed V and J ends, which lost 1 base and 1 base, there was a span of 13 bases. CDR1 and CDR2 from the germline V gene are SGHTA and FQGTGA. The CDR3 loop is CASSLSGLGGNTEAFF. The CDR3, as DNA: TGTGCCAGCAGCTTAAGTGGGTTAGGGGGGAACACTGAAGCTTTCTTT.

Only one count was recorded for this clonotype. V gene TRBV10-3 combines with J gene TRBJ1-5; D may be TRBD1 (6 bases). The CDR3 spans 14 residues. Germline lookup yields CDR1 ENHRY and CDR2 SYGVKD. With 9 bases removed from V and 5 bases from J, the gap between germline ends came to 17 bases. The DNA for the CDR3 is TGTGCCATTGGGGGCGGCAGGGTGGATCAGCCCCAGCATTTT. Translated, it gives CAIGGGRVDQPQHF.

Ten or more counts support this clonotype. The rearrangement links TRBV6-1 to TRBJ1-5; 9 bases match TRBD1. V trimming: 7 bases; J trimming: 2 bases; junction bases outside the gene matches: 6. The CDR3 sequence is 15 residues long. Germline V gene data show CDR1 as MNHNS and CDR2 as SASEGT. The CDR3 here is CASKQGAPGNQPQHF. For the CDR3, the DNA is TGTGCCAGCAAACAGGGGGCGCCGGGCAATCAGCCCCAGCATTTT.

V usage is TRBV20-1 and J usage is TRBJ2-7, with 12 bases aligning to TRBD2. Germline V gene sequence: CDR1 DFQATT, CDR2 SNEGSKA (reference sequence). With V trimmed by 1 base and J by 5 bases, 3 bases remained unmatched. The CDR3 loop spans 14 amino acids. CDR3 sequence (DNA): TGCAGTGCTAGAGGACTAGCGGGAGCCCACGAGCAGTACTTC. Residues: CSARGLAGAHEQYF.